This TCR beta chain was observed in a study of shared clonotypes between healthy human individuals. In the study overall: Researchers assigned three CD4 naive, three CD4 memory, two CD8 naive and one CD8 memory plate to each donor. Findings and limits, study-wide: In general, naive subsets displayed greater estimated richness than memory subsets did. It was only blood that was sampled, and tissue repertoires likely differ. The study found lower generation probabilities in non-shared clonotypes than in those shared by all four donors.

The repertoire was sequenced with immunoSEQ multiplex PCR; TCRdb's copy has only in-frame clones and lacks some. The repertoire has millions of clones, about 95% of them found once; the top ten carry 1.1%. Germline V gene sequence: CDR1 SGHDT, CDR2 YYEEEE. V dropped 3 bases and J dropped 7 bases, with 8 bases sitting between them. The CDR3 has 12 amino acids. Concerning this clone itself: Its cognate antigen is unknown.

Terminally differentiated effector memory CD45RA+ cells were excluded from the naive CD8 cells, which were CD45RO-negative and positively selected for CCR7. Sequences were obtained from naive CD8+ T cells sorted from blood. The chain joins TRBV5-6 to TRBJ2-1; the D is unclear. The receptor's source is a man between 18 and 29 years old in good health. Here the CDR3 DNA reads TGTGCCAGCAGCTCCACCCTAAATGAGCAGTTCTTC. This gives the protein CASSSTLNEQFF.